A single sample is the source of the 30 T cell receptor beta chains below, sequenced in a study of identical twins. TCRdb ran MiXCR on the 5' RACE reads and lists one entry per CDR3 protein. The sample has 1.5 million to 2 million distinct CDR3 sequences; about 32% are singletons. Specimen: cord blood. These receptors were collected from a newborn girl in good health.

V and J are TRBV20-1 and TRBJ1-2, with unresolved D. V was pared by 1 base and J by 4 bases, with 10 bases between. The CDR3 loop spans 13 amino acids. CDR1 DFQATT and CDR2 SNEGSKA come from the germline V gene (reference sequence). The CDR3 nucleotides are TGCAGTGCTAGAGGTTTGGGAGGCTATGGCTACACCTTC. Amino acid sequence: CSARGLGGYGYTF.

V is TRBV4-1 and J is TRBJ2-1, with a possible D match to TRBD2 (5 bases). The CDR3 loop spans 13 amino acids. Trimming removed 4 bases at V and 10 bases at J, with 14 bases between. Germline V CDR1 and CDR2: MGHRA, YSYEKL. The CDR3 loop is CASSPRGSYEQFF. In DNA form, the CDR3 reads TGCGCCAGCAGCCCTCGGGGATCCTACGAGCAGTTCTTC.

The chain couples TRBV20-1 to TRBJ2-2; TRBD2 matches at 7 bases. This CDR3 has 16 amino acids. V dropped 5 bases and J dropped 2; count of bases not matched to a gene: 11. The germline CDR1 and CDR2 sequences are DFQATT and SNEGSKA (reference sequence). DNA for the CDR3: TGCAGTGCTTTATCGGGGCTAGCGGTTAACACCGGGGAGCTGTTTTTT. Translating gives CSALSGLAVNTGELFF.

The chain has TRBV5-1 and TRBJ2-7; D unresolved. This CDR3 contains 14 residues. Trimming cost V 7 bases and J 2 bases, with 16 bases left between them. Germline V gene lookup returns CDR1 SGHRS and CDR2 YFSETQ. CDR3: CASAPDHGPYEQYF. The CDR3 nucleotides read TGCGCCAGCGCCCCAGATCACGGACCCTACGAGCAGTACTTC. Using reference TRBV5-1 and TRBJ2-7 for the parts outside the CDR3, the full variable domain is KAGVTQTPRYLIKTRGQQVTLSCSPISGHRSVSWYQQTPGQGLQFLFEYFSETQRNKGNFPGRFSGRQFSNSRSEMNVSTLELGDSALYLCASAPDHGPYEQYFGPGTRLTVT.

This clonotype was seen repeatedly, ten times or more. The chain joins TRBV28 to TRBJ2-5; 9 nucleotides align to TRBD2. This CDR3 spans 14 amino acids. Germline CDR1 and CDR2: MDHEN and SYDVKM. Losses at the gene ends were 6 bases for V and 2 bases for J; bases not matched to a gene: 4. CDR3 in amino acids: CASSLAGAQETQYF. Written as DNA, the CDR3 is TGTGCCAGCAGCTTAGCGGGAGCGCAAGAGACCCAGTACTTC.

The chain combines TRBV18 with TRBJ2-1; no definite D call. Trimming cost V 5 bases and J 2 bases, with 7 bases left between them. CDR1 KGHSH and CDR2 LQKENI come from the germline V gene. This CDR3 spans 13 amino acids. CDR3 loop: CASSTPTYNEQFF. CDR3 sequence (DNA): TGTGCCAGCTCAACGCCGACCTACAATGAGCAGTTCTTC.

The gene calls are TRBV10-3 and TRBJ1-2, with 8 bases identical to TRBD1. The CDR3 is made up of 14 amino acids. J lost 5 bases, V lost 0 bases, and 2 bases had no gene match. Germline CDR1 is ENHRY and CDR2 is SYGVKD. The CDR3 region is CAISESDRVYGYTF. As DNA, the CDR3 is TGTGCCATCAGTGAGTCGGACAGGGTTTATGGCTACACCTTC.

This sequence joins TRBV20-1 and TRBJ2-1; TRBD2 agrees at 7 bases. V shed 4 bases and J 10 bases; nucleotides not matched to a gene: 10. CDR1 is DFQATT and CDR2 is SNEGSKA in the germline V gene (reference sequence). The CDR3 totals 13 residues. CDR3 protein: CSAMSSGVHEQFF. The CDR3 nucleotides are TGCAGTGCTATGTCTAGCGGAGTACACGAGCAGTTCTTC.

This clonotype was detected only a few times. The chain recombines TRBV10-3 with TRBJ2-3; a weak D match, TRBD2 (7 bases). CDR1 and CDR2 (germline): ENHRY, SYGVKD. CDR3 length equals 13 residues. Trimming removed 7 bases at V and 3 bases at J, with 11 bases between. The CDR3 DNA follows: TGTGCCATCACCAAGGGGGGGACAGATACGCAGTATTTT. Residues: CAITKGGTDTQYF.

This clonotype was observed a few times. The V call is TRBV6-5, the J call TRBJ1-4; TRBD1 is a possible D gene (6 bases). Trimming removed 4 bases at V and 11 bases at J, with 11 bases between. Germline CDR1 reads MNHEY; CDR2 reads SVGAGI. The CDR3 has 12 residues. The CDR3 protein is CASSSLTGKLFF. CDR3 DNA: TGTGCCAGCAGTTCGCTAACAGGGAAACTGTTTTTT.

This clonotype came up a few times. The genes are TRBV6-1 and TRBJ2-7; TRBD1 might be the D (6 bases). The CDR3 totals 16 residues. Germline CDR1 reads MNHNS; CDR2 reads SASEGT. Deletions cut 5 bases from V and 0 bases from J, with 17 bases between. CDR3 coding DNA: TGTGCCAGCAGTAGCCGTCCCGGGACAAACTCCTACGAGCAGTACTTC. This encodes CASSSRPGTNSYEQYF.

In this sample, this clonotype turned up a few times. This chain uses TRBV20-1 with TRBJ2-1; TRBD2 aligns across 8 bases. Per germline, CDR1 DFQATT and CDR2 SNEGSKA (reference sequence). The CDR3 loop spans 15 amino acids. V trimming: 6 bases; J trimming: 4 bases; junction bases outside the gene matches: 11. For the CDR3, the DNA is TGCAGTGCCCCGATCCCAGCGGGAGCTTACAATGAGCAGTTCTTC. Its translation: CSAPIPAGAYNEQFF.

This clonotype was detected a few times. The chain carries TRBV15 and TRBJ1-4; D is ambiguous. Germline V lookup: CDR1 LNHNV, CDR2 YYDKDF (reference sequence). CDR3 size: 17 residues. V lost 0 bases to trimming and J lost 5 bases, with 16 bases between them. The CDR3 nucleotides are TGTGCCACCAGCAGAGATATGGGATTCCGGAGGAATGAAAAACTGTTTTTT. This translates into CATSRDMGFRRNEKLFF.

The chain combines TRBV3-1 with TRBJ2-1; 15 positions match TRBD2. The V gene's germline CDR1 is LGHDT and CDR2 YNNKEL (reference sequence). V was pared by 9 bases and J by 8 bases, with 5 bases of the junction left unmatched. The CDR3 runs 14 residues. The CDR3 DNA is TGTGCCAGAAGGACTAGCGGGAGGGCCGATGAGCAGTTCTTC. Its translation: CARRTSGRADEQFF.

V and J are TRBV7-2 and TRBJ1-4; 9 bases map to TRBD1. Losses at the gene ends were 4 bases for V and 8 bases for J; bases not matched to a gene: 2. The CDR3 runs to 13 residues. CDR1 and CDR2 from the germline V gene are SGHTA and FQGNSA. The CDR3 loop is CASSWDRAEKLFF. The CDR3, as DNA: TGTGCCAGCAGCTGGGACAGGGCCGAAAAACTGTTTTTT.

This chain uses TRBV20-1 with TRBJ2-3; D is uncertain. Deletions cut 0 bases from V and 3 bases from J, with 22 bases between. The germline CDR1 and CDR2 sequences are DFQATT and SNEGSKA (reference sequence). The CDR3 is made up of 18 amino acids. The DNA for the CDR3 is TGCAGTGCTAGAGATAAGGTCCCGACCGCTTACGAGACAGATACGCAGTATTTT. Amino acid sequence: CSARDKVPTAYETDTQYF.

The rearrangement uses TRBV7-6 and TRBJ2-7, with TRBD1 matching 9 bases. V lost 5 bases and J lost 4; bases outside the gene matches: 9. Germline V gene data show CDR1 as SGHVS and CDR2 as FNYEAQ. The CDR3 consists of 15 residues. The CDR3 is CASSLRTGDSYEQYF. CDR3 bases: TGTGCCAGCAGCCTTAGGACAGGGGACTCTTACGAGCAGTACTTC.

The chain combines TRBV6-2 or TRBV6-3 with TRBJ2-7; possibly TRBD2 for D (5 bases). Between the trimmed V and J ends, which lost 5 bases and 5 bases, there was a span of 16 bases. There are 14 residues in the CDR3. Germline V CDR1 and CDR2: MNHEY, SVGEGT. The CDR3 bases are TGTGCCAGCAGTAGGGAAACTAGTTACAACGAGCAGTACTTC. Protein product: CASSRETSYNEQYF.

This clonotype was observed once. The genes are TRBV28 and TRBJ1-5; 7 bases agree with TRBD1. The CDR3 runs 15 residues. From germline, CDR1 is MDHEN and CDR2 SYDVKM. J lost 2 bases, V lost 6 bases, and 7 bases had no gene match. CDR3 sequence (DNA): TGTGCCAGCAGGGGAGGCCAGGGGGGCAATCAGCCCCAGCATTTT. Amino acid sequence: CASRGGQGGNQPQHF.

The chain links TRBV6-1 to TRBJ2-2, with D tentatively TRBD2 (5 bases). This CDR3 contains 15 residues. The germline gives CDR1 MNHNS, CDR2 SASEGT. The ends were cut back, 2 bases at V and 3 bases at J, with 10 bases in the middle. Here the CDR3 reads CASSEMRADTGELFF. The DNA of the CDR3 is TGTGCCAGCAGTGAAATGAGGGCGGACACCGGGGAGCTGTTTTTT.

The CDR3 here is CASSQVLLFRGVLGELFF. The CDR3 DNA sequence: TGTGCCAGCAGCCAAGTTCTCTTGTTCAGGGGGGTACTCGGGGAGCTGTTTTTT. The chain employs TRBV3-1 and TRBJ2-2, with D perhaps TRBD1 (7 bases). Trimming removed 1 base at V and 7 bases at J, with 22 bases between. Germline CDR1 reads LGHDT; CDR2 reads YNNKEL (reference sequence). The CDR3 has 18 residues.

This clonotype was observed a few times. The chain has TRBV27 and TRBJ1-2, with D uncertain. V was pared by 6 bases and J by 5 bases, with 28 bases between. The CDR3 runs 18 residues. Per the germline V gene, CDR1 is MNHEY and CDR2 is SMNVEV (reference sequence). The CDR3 bases are TGTGCCAGCAGCATTATAGCGAATCCGACAAGACCACGGTATGGCTACACCTTC. This gives the protein CASSIIANPTRPRYGYTF.

A few counts support this clonotype. The rearrangement links TRBV29-1 to TRBJ2-2; D remains ambiguous. The CDR3 has 12 amino acids. Trimming shortened V by 6 bases and J by 3 bases, and 8 bases separated the two germline ends. Germline V lookup: CDR1 SQVTM, CDR2 ANQGSEA. The CDR3 DNA reads as TGCAGCGTCGTACAGTACACCGGGGAGCTGTTTTTT. Its protein product is CSVVQYTGELFF.

The genes are TRBV12-3 or TRBV12-4 and TRBJ2-1, with 13 positions matching TRBD2. This CDR3 has 16 residues. V gave up 5 bases and J gave up 9 bases; unmatched junction bases: 10. The DNA of the CDR3 is TGTGCCAGCAGTATAAGGACTAGCGGGGGATTGGGTGAGCAGTTCTTC. Encoded protein: CASSIRTSGGLGEQFF.

The CDR3 region is CASARYRDTGELFF. DNA of the CDR3: TGTGCCAGCGCAAGGTACAGGGACACCGGGGAGCTGTTTTTT. J is TRBJ2-2 and V is TRBV2; D may be TRBD1 (6 bases). Germline loops: CDR1 SNHLY, CDR2 FYNNEI. The CDR3 has 14 amino acids. The V gene lost 8 bases and the J gene lost 3 bases, with 13 bases spanning the gap. Supplemented by reference TRBV2 and TRBJ2-2, the full variable domain reads EPEVTQTPSHQVTQMGQEVILRCVPISNHLYFYWYRQILGQKVEFLVSFYNNEISEKSEIFDDQFSVERPDGSNFTLKIRSTKLEDSAMYFCASARYRDTGELFFGEGSRLTVL.

The genes are TRBV7-9 and TRBJ2-7; 7 bases are shared with TRBD1. The CDR3 is made up of 15 amino acids. Germline trimming cut 6 bases from V and 1 base from J; bases unmatched to any gene: 9. The germline CDR1 and CDR2 sequences are SEHNR and FQNEAQ (reference sequence). The DNA of the CDR3 is TGTGCCAGCAGGACCGACAGGGTCCCTTCCTACGAGCAGTACTTC. This sequence encodes CASRTDRVPSYEQYF.

The chain uses TRBV14 and TRBJ2-7; tentative D call: TRBD2 (6 bases). Trimming pared 4 bases from V and 7 bases from J, leaving 20 bases between. The CDR3 covers 15 residues. The germline CDR1 and CDR2 sequences are SGHDN and FVKESK. In DNA, the CDR3 is TGTGCCAGCAGCCCCCATCGGAGGGACTCGAATGAGCAGTACTTC. It is translated as CASSPHRRDSNEQYF. The variable domain in full, with the rest retrieved from reference TRBV14 and TRBJ2-7, is EAGVTQFPSHSVIEKGQTVTLRCDPISGHDNLYWYRRVMGKEIKFLLHFVKESKQDESGMPNNRFLAERTGGTYSTLKVQPAELEDSGVYFCASSPHRRDSNEQYFGPGTRLTVT.

The V call is TRBV11-2, the J call TRBJ1-2; tentatively, D is TRBD1 (5 bases). Trimming took off 8 bases at V and 2 bases at J, with 12 bases between the two ends. The length of the CDR3 is 13 residues. Germline lookup yields CDR1 SGHAT and CDR2 FQNNGV. CDR3 amino acids: CASLGGANYGYTF. The CDR3 DNA follows: TGTGCCAGCTTAGGAGGGGCGAACTATGGCTACACCTTC.

This clonotype was counted many times. This chain links TRBV20-1 with TRBJ2-7; TRBD1 aligns across 8 bases. The J segment lost 2 bases and the V segment lost 1 base, leaving 1 base of the junction unmatched. The germline V gene encodes CDR1 DFQATT and CDR2 SNEGSKA (reference sequence). The CDR3 has 13 amino acids. The CDR3 loop is CSARGGQAYEQYF. In nucleotides, the CDR3 is TGCAGTGCTAGAGGGGGACAGGCCTACGAGCAGTACTTC.

The genes are TRBV3-1 and TRBJ2-1, with 13 bases matching TRBD2. This CDR3 is built from 16 residues. J was trimmed by 5 bases and V by 4 bases; bases with no gene match: 5. From germline, CDR1 is LGHDT and CDR2 YNNKEL (reference sequence). CDR3 DNA sequence: TGTGCCAGCAGCCCCACTAGCGGGGGGGCTCACAATGAGCAGTTCTTC. It specifies CASSPTSGGAHNEQFF.